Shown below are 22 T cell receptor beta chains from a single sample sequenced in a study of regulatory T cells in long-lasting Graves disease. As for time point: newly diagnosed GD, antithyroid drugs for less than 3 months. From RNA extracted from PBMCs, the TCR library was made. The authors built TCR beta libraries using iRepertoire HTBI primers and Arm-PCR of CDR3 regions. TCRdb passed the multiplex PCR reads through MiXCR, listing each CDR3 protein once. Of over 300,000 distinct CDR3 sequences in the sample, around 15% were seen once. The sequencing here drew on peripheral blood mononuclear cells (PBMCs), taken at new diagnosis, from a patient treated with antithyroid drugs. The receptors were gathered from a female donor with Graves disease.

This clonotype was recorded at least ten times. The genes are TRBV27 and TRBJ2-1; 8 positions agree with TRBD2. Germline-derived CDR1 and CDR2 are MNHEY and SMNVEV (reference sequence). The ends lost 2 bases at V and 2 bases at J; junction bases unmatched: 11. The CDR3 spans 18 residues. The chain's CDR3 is CASSLPAGGGVPYNEQFF. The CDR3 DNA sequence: TGTGCCAGCAGTTTACCCGCGGGGGGCGGTGTACCCTACAATGAGCAGTTCTTC.

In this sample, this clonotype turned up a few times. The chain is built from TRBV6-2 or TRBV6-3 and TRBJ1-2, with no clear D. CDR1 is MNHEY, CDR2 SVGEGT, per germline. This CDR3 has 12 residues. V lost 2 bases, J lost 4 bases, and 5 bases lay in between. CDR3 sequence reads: CASSYGSYGYTF. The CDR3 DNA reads TGTGCCAGCAGTTACGGCAGCTATGGCTACACCTTC.

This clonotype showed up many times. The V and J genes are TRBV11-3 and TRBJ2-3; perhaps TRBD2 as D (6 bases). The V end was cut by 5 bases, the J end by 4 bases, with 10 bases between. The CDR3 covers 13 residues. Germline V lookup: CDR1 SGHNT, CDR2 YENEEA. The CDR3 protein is CASSVGSSDTQYF. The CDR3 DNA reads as TGTGCCAGCAGCGTCGGGAGTTCAGATACGCAGTATTTT.

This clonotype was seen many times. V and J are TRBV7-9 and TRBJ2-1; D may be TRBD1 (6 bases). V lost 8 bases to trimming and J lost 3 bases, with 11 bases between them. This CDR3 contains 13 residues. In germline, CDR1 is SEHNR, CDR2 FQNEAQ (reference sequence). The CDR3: CASGRRGYNEQFF. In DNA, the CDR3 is TGTGCCAGCGGGCGCAGGGGCTACAATGAGCAGTTCTTC.

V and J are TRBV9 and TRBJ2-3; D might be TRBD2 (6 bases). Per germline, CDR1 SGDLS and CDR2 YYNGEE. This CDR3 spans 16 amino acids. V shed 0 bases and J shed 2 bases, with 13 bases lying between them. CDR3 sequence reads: CASSVGGVAATDTQYF. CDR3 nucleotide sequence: TGTGCCAGCAGCGTAGGGGGTGTAGCGGCCACAGATACGCAGTATTTT.

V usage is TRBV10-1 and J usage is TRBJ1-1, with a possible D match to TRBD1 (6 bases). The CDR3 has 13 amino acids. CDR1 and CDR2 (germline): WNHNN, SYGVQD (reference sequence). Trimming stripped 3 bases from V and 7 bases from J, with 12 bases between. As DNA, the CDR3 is TGCGCCAGCAGTGACCCTCCGGACAGTGAAGCTTTCTTT. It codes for CASSDPPDSEAFF.

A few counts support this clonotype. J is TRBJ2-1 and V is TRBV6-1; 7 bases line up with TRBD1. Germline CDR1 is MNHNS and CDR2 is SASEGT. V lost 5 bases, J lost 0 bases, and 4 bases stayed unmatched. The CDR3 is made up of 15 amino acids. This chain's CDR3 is CASSRNRGSYNEQFF. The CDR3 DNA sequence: TGTGCCAGCAGTCGGAACAGGGGCTCCTACAATGAGCAGTTCTTC.

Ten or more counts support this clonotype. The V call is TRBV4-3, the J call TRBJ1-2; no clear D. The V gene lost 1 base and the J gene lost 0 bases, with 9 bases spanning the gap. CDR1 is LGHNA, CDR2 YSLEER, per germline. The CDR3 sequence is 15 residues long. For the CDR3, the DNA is TGCGCCAGCAGCCAAGCCCTCCGGGCTAACTATGGCTACACCTTC. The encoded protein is CASSQALRANYGYTF.

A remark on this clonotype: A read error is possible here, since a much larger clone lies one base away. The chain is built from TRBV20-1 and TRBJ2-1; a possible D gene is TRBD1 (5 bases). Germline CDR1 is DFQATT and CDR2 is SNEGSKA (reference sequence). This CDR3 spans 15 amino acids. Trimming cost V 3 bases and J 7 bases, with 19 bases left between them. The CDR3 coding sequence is TGCAGTGCTAGTTCAGTGGGGCCGAAGAGGAATGAGCAGTTCTTC. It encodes CSASSVGPKRNEQFF.

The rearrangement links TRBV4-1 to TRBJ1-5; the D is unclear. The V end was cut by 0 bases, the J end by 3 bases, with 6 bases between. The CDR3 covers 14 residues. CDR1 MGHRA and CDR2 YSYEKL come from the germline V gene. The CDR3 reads CASSQDQYNQPQHF. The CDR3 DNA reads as TGCGCCAGCAGCCAAGACCAGTACAATCAGCCCCAGCATTTT.

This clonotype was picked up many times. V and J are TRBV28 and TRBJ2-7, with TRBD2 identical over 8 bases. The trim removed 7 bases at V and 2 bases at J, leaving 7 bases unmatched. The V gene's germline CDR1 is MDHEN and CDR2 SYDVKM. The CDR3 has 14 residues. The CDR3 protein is CASTLAGLPYEQYF. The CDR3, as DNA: TGTGCCAGCACTCTAGCGGGTTTGCCCTACGAGCAGTACTTC.

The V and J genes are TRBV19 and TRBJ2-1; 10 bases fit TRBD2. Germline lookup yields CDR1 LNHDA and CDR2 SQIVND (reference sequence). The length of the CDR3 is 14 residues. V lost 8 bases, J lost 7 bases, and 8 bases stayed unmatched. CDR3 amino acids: CASSSGSVLNEQFF. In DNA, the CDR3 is TGTGCCAGTTCTAGCGGGAGTGTATTGAATGAGCAGTTCTTC.

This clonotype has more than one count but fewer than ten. CDR3 bases: TGCAGTGCTAGAGAGTACAGGGGGCAAGGAGGCTCACCCCTCCACTTT. It is translated as CSAREYRGQGGSPLHF. This rearrangement joins TRBV20-1 to TRBJ1-6, with 9 positions matching TRBD1. V lost 0 bases and J lost 10; bases outside the gene matches: 10. Per germline, CDR1 DFQATT and CDR2 SNEGSKA (reference sequence). CDR3 length equals 16 residues.

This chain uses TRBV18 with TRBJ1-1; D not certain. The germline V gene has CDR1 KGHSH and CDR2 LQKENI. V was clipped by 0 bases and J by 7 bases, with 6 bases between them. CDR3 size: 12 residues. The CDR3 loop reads CASSPPRFEAFF. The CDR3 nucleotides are TGTGCCAGCTCACCACCGAGATTTGAAGCTTTCTTT.

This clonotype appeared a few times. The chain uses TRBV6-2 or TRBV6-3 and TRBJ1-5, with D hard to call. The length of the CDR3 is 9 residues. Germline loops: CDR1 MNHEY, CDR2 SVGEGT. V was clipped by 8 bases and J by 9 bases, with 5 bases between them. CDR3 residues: CASGGPQHF. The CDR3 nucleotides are TGTGCCAGCGGCGGGCCCCAGCATTTT.

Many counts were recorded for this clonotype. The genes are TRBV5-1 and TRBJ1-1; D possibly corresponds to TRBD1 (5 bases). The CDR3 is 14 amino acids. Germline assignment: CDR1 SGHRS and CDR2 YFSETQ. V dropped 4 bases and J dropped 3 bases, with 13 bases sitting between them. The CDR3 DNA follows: TGCGCCAGCAGCAGCTACGGGGGGGACACTGAAGCTTTCTTT. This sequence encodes CASSSYGGDTEAFF.

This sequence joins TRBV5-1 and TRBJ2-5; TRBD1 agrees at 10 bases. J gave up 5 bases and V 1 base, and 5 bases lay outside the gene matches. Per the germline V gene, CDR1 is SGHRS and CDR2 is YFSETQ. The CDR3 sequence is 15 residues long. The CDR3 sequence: CASSLWGQGIETQYF. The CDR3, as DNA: TGCGCCAGCAGCTTGTGGGGACAGGGGATTGAGACCCAGTACTTC.

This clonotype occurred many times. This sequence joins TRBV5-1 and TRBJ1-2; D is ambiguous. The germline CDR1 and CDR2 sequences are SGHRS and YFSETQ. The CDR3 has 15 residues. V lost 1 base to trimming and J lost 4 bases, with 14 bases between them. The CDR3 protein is CASSLSGDLGYGYTF. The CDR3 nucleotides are TGCGCCAGCAGCTTGTCCGGGGATCTAGGCTATGGCTACACCTTC.

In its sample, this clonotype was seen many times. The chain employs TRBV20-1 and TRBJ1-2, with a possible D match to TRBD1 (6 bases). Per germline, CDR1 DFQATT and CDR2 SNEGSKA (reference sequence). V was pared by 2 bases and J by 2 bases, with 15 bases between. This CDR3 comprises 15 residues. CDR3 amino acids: CSARSPRGENYGYTF. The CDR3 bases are TGCAGTGCTAGATCCCCCAGGGGAGAGAACTATGGCTACACCTTC.

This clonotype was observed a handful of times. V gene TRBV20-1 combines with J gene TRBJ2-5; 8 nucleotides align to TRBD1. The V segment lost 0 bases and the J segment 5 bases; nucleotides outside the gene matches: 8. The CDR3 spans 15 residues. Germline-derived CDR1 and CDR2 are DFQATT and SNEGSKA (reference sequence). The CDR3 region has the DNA TGCAGTGCTAGAGATATCGGACAGGGCTGGGAGACCCAGTACTTC. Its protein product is CSARDIGQGWETQYF.

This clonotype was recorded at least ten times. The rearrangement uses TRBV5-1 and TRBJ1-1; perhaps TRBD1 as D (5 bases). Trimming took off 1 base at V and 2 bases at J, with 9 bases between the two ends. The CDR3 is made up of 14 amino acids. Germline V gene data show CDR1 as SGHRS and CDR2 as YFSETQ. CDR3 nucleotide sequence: TGCGCCAGCAGCTTGTTCGACAGAAACACTGAAGCTTTCTTT. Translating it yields CASSLFDRNTEAFF.

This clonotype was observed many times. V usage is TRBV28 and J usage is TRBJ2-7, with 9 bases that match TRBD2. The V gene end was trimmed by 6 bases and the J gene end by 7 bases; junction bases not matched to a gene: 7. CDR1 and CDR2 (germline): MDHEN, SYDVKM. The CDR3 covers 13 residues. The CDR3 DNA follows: TGTGCCAGCAGGTATAGCGGGAGTGGTGAGCAGTACTTC. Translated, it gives CASRYSGSGEQYF.